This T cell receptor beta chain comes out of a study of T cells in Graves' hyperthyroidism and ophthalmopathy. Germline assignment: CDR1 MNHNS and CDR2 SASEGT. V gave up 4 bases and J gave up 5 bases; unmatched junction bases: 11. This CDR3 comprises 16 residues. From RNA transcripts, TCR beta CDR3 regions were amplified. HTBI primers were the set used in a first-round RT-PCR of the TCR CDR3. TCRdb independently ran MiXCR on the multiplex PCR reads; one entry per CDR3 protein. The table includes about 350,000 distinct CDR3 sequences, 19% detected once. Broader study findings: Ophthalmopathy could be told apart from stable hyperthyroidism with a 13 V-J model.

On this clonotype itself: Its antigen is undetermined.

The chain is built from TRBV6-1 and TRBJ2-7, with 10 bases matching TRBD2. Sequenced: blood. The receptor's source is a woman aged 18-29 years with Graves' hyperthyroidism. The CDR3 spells CASSVSGGAAFDEQYF. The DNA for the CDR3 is TGTGCCAGCAGTGTAAGCGGGGGGGCCGCATTTGACGAGCAGTACTTC.